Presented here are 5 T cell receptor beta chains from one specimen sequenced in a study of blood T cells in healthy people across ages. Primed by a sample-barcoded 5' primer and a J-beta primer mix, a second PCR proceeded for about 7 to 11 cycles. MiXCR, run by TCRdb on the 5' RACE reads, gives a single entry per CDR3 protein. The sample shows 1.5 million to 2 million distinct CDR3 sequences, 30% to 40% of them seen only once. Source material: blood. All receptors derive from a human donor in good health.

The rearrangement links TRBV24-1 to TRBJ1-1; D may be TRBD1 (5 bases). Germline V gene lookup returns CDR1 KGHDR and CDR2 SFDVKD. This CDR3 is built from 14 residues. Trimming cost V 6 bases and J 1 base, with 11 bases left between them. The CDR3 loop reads CATSPGRGNTEAFF. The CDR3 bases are TGTGCCACCAGTCCAGGGCGGGGGAACACTGAAGCTTTCTTT.

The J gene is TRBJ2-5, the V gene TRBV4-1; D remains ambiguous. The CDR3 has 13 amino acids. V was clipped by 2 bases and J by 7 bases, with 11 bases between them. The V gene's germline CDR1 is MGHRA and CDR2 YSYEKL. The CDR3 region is CASSQTRVGTQYF. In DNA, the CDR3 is TGCGCCAGCAGCCAAACAAGGGTCGGGACCCAGTACTTC.

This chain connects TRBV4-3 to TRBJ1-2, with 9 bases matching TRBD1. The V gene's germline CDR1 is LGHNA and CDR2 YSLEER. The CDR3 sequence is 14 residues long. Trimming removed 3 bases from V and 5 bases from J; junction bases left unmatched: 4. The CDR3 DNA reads TGCGCCAGCAGCCAGTTGACAGGGGGGTATGGCTACACCTTC. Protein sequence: CASSQLTGGYGYTF.

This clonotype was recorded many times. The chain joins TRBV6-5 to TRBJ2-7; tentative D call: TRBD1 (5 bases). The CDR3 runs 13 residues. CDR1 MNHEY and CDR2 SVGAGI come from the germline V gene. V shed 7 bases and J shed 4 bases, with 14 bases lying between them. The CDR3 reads CASTRTSSYEQYF. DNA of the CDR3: TGTGCCAGCACCCGGACATCCTCGTACGAGCAGTACTTC.

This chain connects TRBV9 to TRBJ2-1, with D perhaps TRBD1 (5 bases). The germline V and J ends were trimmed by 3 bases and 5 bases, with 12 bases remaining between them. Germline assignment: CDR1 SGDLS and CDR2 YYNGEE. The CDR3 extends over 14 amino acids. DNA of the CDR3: TGTGCCAGCAGCGGACGGGCCAGGGACAATGAGCAGTTCTTC. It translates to CASSGRARDNEQFF.